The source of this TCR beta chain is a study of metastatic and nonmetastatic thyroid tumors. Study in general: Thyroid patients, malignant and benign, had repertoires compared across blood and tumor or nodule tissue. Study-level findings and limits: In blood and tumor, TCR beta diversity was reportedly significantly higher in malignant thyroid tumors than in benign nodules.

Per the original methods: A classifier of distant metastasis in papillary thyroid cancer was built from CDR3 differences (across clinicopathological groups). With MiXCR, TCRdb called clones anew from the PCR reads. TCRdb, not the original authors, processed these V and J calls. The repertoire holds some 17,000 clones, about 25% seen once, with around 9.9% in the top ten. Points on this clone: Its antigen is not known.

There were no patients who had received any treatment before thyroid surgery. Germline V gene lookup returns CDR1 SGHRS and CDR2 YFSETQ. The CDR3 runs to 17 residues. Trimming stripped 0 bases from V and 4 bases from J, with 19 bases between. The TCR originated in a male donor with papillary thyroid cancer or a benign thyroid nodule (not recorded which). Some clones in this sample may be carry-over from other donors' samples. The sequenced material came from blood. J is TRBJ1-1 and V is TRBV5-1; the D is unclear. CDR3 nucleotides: TGCGCCAGCAGCTTGGCAGTTTCGGTAAGTGGTACCACTGAAGCTTTCTTT. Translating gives CASSLAVSVSGTTEAFF.